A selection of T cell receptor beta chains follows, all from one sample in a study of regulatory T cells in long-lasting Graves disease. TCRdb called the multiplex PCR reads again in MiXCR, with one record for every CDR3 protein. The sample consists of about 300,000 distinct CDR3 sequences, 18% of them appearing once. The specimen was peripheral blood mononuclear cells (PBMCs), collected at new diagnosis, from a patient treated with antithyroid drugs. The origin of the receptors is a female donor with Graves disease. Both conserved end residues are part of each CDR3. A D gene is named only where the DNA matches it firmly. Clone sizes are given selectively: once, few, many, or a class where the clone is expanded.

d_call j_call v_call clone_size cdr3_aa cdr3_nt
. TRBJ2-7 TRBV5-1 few CVSSHGGEQYF TGCGTCAGCAGCCACGGGGGCGAGCAGTACTTC
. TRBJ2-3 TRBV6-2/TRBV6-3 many CASREVGTDTQYF TGTGCCAGCAGGGAAGTTGGCACAGATACGCAGTATTTT
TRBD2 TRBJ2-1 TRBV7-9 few CASSSAGGGAGNEQFF TGTGCCAGCAGCTCGGCTGGCGGGGGAGCGGGTAATGAGCAGTTCTTC
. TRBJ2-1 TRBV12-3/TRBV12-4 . CASSLGGAENYNEQFF TGTGCCAGCAGTTTGGGGGGGGCAGAAAATTACAATGAGCAGTTCTTC
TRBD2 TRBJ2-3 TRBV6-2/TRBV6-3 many CASSYLLAGGHPDTQYF TGTGCCAGCAGCTACCTTCTAGCGGGAGGGCATCCAGATACGCAGTATTTT
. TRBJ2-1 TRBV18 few CAGSPPVRNEQFF TGTGCCGGCTCACCACCGGTCCGCAATGAGCAGTTCTTC
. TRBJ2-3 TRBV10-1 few CASSEGATDTQYF TGCGCCAGCAGTGAGGGGGCGACAGATACGCAGTATTTT
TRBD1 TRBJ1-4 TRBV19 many CASSILGQGVGTNEKLFF TGTGCCAGTAGTATCCTGGGACAGGGGGTAGGAACTAATGAAAAACTGTTTTTT
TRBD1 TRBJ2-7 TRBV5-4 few CASSPDWDSSAYEQYF TGTGCCAGCAGCCCGGATTGGGACAGTTCGGCCTACGAGCAGTACTTC
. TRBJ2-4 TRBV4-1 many CASSQGVGDIQYF TGCGCCAGCAGCCAAGGCGTCGGAGACATTCAGTACTTC
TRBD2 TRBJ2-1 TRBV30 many CAWSVPFGLAGGNEQFF TGTGCCTGGAGTGTACCTTTTGGGCTAGCGGGAGGCAATGAGCAGTTCTTC
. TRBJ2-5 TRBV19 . CASSMLYGETQYF TGTGCCAGTAGTATGCTCTACGGGGAGACCCAGTACTTC
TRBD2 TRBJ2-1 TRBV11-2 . CASSISGINNEQFF TGTGCCAGCAGCATAAGCGGGATTAACAATGAGCAGTTCTTC
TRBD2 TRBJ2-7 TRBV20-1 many CSAGAGTRGYEQYF TGCAGTGCTGGGGCCGGGACTAGAGGCTACGAGCAGTACTTC
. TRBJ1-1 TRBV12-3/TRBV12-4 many CASSFYRRASKDTEAFF TGTGCCAGCAGTTTTTACAGAAGGGCAAGCAAAGACACTGAAGCTTTCTTT
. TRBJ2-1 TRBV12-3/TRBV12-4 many CASRGIEQFF TGTGCCAGCAGAGGGATTGAGCAGTTCTTC
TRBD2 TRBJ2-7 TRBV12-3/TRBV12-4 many CASSFTAGGPYEQYF TGTGCCAGCAGTTTTACGGCGGGAGGGCCCTACGAGCAGTACTTC
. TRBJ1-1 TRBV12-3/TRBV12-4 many CASSSSYTEAFF TGTGCCAGCAGTTCGAGCTACACTGAAGCTTTCTTT
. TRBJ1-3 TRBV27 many CASSRSGSDGNTIYF TGTGCCAGCTCTCGGTCCGGTTCTGATGGAAACACCATATATTTT
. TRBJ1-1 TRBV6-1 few CASRDDSYARQEAFF TGTGCCAGCAGGGACGACAGCTACGCCCGCCAAGAAGCTTTCTTT
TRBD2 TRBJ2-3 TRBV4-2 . CASSQGLAGGPGTDTQYF TGTGCCAGCAGCCAAGGACTAGCGGGAGGGCCCGGCACAGATACGCAGTATTTT
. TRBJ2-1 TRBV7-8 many CASSRGGSYNEQFF TGTGCCAGCAGCAGAGGTGGCAGCTACAATGAGCAGTTCTTC
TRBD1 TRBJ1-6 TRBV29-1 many CSAGGDREGSPLHF TGCAGCGCAGGGGGCGACAGGGAAGGTTCACCCCTCCACTTT
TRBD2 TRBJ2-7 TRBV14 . CASRPAGGPDEQYF TGTGCCAGCCGACCAGCGGGAGGGCCGGACGAGCAGTACTTC
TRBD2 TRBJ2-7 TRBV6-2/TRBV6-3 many CASSYRLASVEQYF TGTGCCAGCAGTTATAGACTAGCGTCGGTCGAGCAGTACTTC
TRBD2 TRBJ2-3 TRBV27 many CASSPLGLASTDTQYF TGTGCCAGCAGTCCTCTGGGACTAGCAAGCACAGATACGCAGTATTTT
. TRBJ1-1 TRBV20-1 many CSASRGINTEAFF TGCAGTGCTAGCCGGGGTATCAACACTGAAGCTTTCTTT
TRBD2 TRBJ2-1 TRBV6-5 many CASSYAGLADYNEQFF TGTGCCAGCAGTTACGCGGGACTAGCGGATTACAATGAGCAGTTCTTC
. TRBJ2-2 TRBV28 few CAFRYAGELFF TGTGCCTTTCGGTACGCCGGGGAGCTGTTTTTT
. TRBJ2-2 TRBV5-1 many CASRSGNTGELFF TGCGCCAGCAGAAGTGGAAACACCGGGGAGCTGTTTTTT
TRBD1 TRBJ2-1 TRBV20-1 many CSAAPSQGARYNEQFF TGCAGTGCTGCCCCCTCACAGGGGGCGAGGTACAATGAGCAGTTCTTC
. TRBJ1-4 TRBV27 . CASSLTRPTEKLFF TGTGCCAGCAGTTTAACAAGACCAACTGAAAAACTGTTTTTT
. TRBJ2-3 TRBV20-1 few CSARYFPTDTQYF TGCAGTGCTCGCTACTTCCCCACAGATACGCAGTATTTT
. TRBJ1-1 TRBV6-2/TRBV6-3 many CASSVEGTGTEAFF TGTGCCAGCAGTGTTGAGGGAACGGGCACTGAAGCTTTCTTT
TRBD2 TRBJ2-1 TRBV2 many CASSQTSDDEQFF TGTGCCAGCAGTCAGACTAGCGACGATGAGCAGTTCTTC
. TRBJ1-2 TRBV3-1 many CASSQTGYGYTF TGTGCCAGCAGCCAAACGGGCTATGGCTACACCTTC
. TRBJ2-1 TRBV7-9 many CASSSGPRAEQFF TGTGCCAGCAGCTCGGGGCCCAGGGCTGAGCAGTTCTTC
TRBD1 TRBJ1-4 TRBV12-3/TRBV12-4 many CASSPGGGGQNEKLFF TGTGCCAGCAGCCCGGGCGGGGGGGGACAGAATGAAAAACTGTTTTTT
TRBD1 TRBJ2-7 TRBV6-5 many CASSYSGQGQYF TGTGCCAGCAGTTATTCAGGACAGGGACAGTACTTC
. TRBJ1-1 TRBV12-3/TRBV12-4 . CASSLALGAEAFF TGTGCCAGCAGTTTAGCCCTGGGAGCTGAAGCTTTCTTT
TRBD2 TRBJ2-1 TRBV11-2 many CASSLVVSGSEYNEQFF TGTGCCAGCAGCTTAGTAGTTAGCGGGAGTGAATACAATGAGCAGTTCTTC
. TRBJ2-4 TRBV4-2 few CASSQDHSRGRGGGIAKNIQYF TGTGCCAGCAGCCAAGACCACTCCCGCGGGAGAGGGGGAGGGATAGCCAAAAACATTCAGTACTTC
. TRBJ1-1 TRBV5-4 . CASSSPKLNTEAFF TGTGCCAGCAGTTCCCCTAAGCTTAACACTGAAGCTTTCTTT
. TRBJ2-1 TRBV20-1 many CSAGMGDEQFF TGCAGTGCTGGGATGGGGGATGAGCAGTTCTTC
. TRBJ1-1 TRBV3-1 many CASSFGRMNTEAFF TGTGCCAGCAGTTTCGGACGGATGAACACTGAAGCTTTCTTT
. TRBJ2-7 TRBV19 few CASRGTTGMQYF TGTGCCAGTAGGGGAACTACAGGGATGCAGTACTTC
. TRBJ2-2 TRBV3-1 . CASSLAMNTGELFF TGTGCCAGCAGCCTGGCTATGAACACCGGGGAGCTGTTTTTT
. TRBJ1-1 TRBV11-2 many CASSFSDWGAEAFF TGTGCCAGCAGCTTCTCCGACTGGGGGGCTGAAGCTTTCTTT
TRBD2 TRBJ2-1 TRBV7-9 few CASSLRPPFSLAGVGNEQFF TGTGCCAGCAGCCTACGCCCGCCCTTCTCACTAGCGGGAGTAGGCAATGAGCAGTTCTTC
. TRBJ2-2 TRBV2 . CASSELGKTTGELFF TGTGCCAGCAGTGAATTGGGCAAAACAACCGGGGAGCTGTTTTTT
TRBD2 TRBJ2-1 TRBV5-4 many CASSSRPSGRGNEQFF TGTGCCAGCAGCTCGAGGCCTAGCGGGAGAGGAAATGAGCAGTTCTTC